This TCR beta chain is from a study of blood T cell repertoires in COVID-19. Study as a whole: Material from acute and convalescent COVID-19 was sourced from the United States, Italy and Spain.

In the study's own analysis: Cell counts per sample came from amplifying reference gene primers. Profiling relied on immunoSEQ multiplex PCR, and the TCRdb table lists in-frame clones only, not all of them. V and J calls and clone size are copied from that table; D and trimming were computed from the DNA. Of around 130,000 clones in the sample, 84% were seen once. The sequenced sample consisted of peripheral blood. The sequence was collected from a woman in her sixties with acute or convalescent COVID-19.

The CDR3 region has the DNA TGTGCCAGCAGCTTCGGGACACGAAATTCACCCCTCCACTTT. It encodes CASSFGTRNSPLHF. The J gene is TRBJ1-6, the V gene TRBV5-4; maybe TRBD1 (6 bases). The CDR3 consists of 14 residues. Germline assignment: CDR1 SGHNT and CDR2 YYREEE (reference sequence). Trimming removed 2 bases at V and 7 bases at J, with 10 bases between.